These T cell receptor beta chains were read from a single sample in a study of cytomegalovirus exposure and HLA in healthy donors. Clones were read by immunoSEQ multiplex PCR, and TCRdb kept only the in-frame ones, dropping some. The sample holds about 120,000 clones, roughly three fifths seen once. Sequencing was performed on PBMCs. The receptors here all came from a woman aged 35 to 49 in good health and CMV-seropositive. Both conserved end residues are part of each CDR3. D genes are given only for firm matches. Expanded clones are given a class, and other clones once, few, many or no size at all.

TRBJ2-1 | TRBV11-3 | once | NA | TGTGCCAGCAGCTTAGTTAGGAGCTCCTACAATGAGCAGTTCTTC | CASSLVRSSYNEQFF
TRBJ1-1 | TRBV5-1 | few | NA | TGCGCCAGCAGCTTAAGGGAGGAGCAGAACACTGAAGCTTTCTTT | CASSLREEQNTEAFF
TRBJ1-2 | TRBV9 | NA | TRBD1 | TGTGCCAGCAGCGGGACAGGGGGCAGGCACTATGGCTACACCTTC | CASSGTGGRHYGYTF
TRBJ2-2 | TRBV6-1 | once | NA | TGTGCCAGCACCCCGGGACAACCGAACACCGGGGAGCTGTTTTTT | CASTPGQPNTGELFF
TRBJ2-1 | TRBV10-2 | NA | TRBD2 | TGCGCCAGCAGTGTTGTACTAGCGGGAATAAGCAATGAGCAGTTCTTC | CASSVVLAGISNEQFF
TRBJ2-7 | TRBV29-1 | NA | TRBD1 | TGCAGCGTTGATAGTGGGACAGGGGTGTTATATGGGCAGTACTTC | CSVDSGTGVLYGQYF
TRBJ2-1 | TRBV11-2 | NA | NA | TGTGCCAGCAGCCTGCCGGGAATCTTCTACAATGAGCAGTTCTTC | CASSLPGIFYNEQFF
TRBJ1-2 | TRBV6-1 | once | NA | TGTGCCAGCAGTGTCGGGACATCCGCCTTTGGCTACACCTTC | CASSVGTSAFGYTF
TRBJ2-1 | TRBV27 | NA | NA | TGTGCCAGCAGCCCCGCGGGGTACAATGAGCAGTTCTTC | CASSPAGYNEQFF
TRBJ1-4 | TRBV5-3 | NA | TRBD1 | TGTGCCAGAAGCTTTGACAGGGACTCTAATGAAAAACTGTTTTTT | CARSFDRDSNEKLFF
TRBJ2-5 | TRBV6-5 | NA | NA | TGTGCCAGCAGTTACCTTACCGGGGGCCAAGAGACCCAGTACTTC | CASSYLTGGQETQYF
TRBJ2-1 | TRBV4-2 | NA | TRBD2 | TGTGCCAGCAGCACTACTAGCGGGGACATTCTTAGCTCCTACAATGAGCAGTTCTTC | CASSTTSGDILSSYNEQFF
TRBJ2-3 | TRBV27 | NA | TRBD2 | TGTGCCAGCAGTTCCCGGGCTAGCGGGATAGGGACAGATACGCAGTATTTT | CASSSRASGIGTDTQYF
TRBJ2-3 | TRBV5-1 | NA | TRBD1 | TGCGCCAGCAGCTTCGCTACCGGGACAGGGTCAACAGATACGCAGTATTTT | CASSFATGTGSTDTQYF
TRBJ2-7 | TRBV4-1 | few | NA | TGCGCCAGCAGCCATTCGGGAGAGACCTACGAGCAGTACTTC | CASSHSGETYEQYF
TRBJ2-1 | TRBV5-1 | NA | TRBD2 | TGCGCCAGCAGCTTACTAGCGGGAGAAAGCAATGAGCAGTTCTTC | CASSLLAGESNEQFF
TRBJ2-1 | TRBV4-1 | NA | NA | TGCGCCAGCAGCCAACCTGGGACAAGGAATGAGCGGTTCTTC | CASSQPGTRNERFF
TRBJ2-7 | TRBV27 | once | TRBD1 | TGTGCCAGCAGTTTAAGGGGGACAGGGCTTCCCTACGAGCAGTACTTC | CASSLRGTGLPYEQYF
TRBJ1-1 | TRBV7-2 | NA | NA | TGTGCCAGCAGCAGGACAGAAAAGAACACTGAAGCTTTCTTT | CASSRTEKNTEAFF
TRBJ2-3 | TRBV5-4 | NA | TRBD2 | TGTGCCAGCAGCTACGGACTAGCGGGAGGGCGATCCACAGATACGCAGTATTTT | CASSYGLAGGRSTDTQYF
TRBJ2-2 | TRBV6-5 | NA | TRBD1 | TGTGCCAGCAGAGCCGGGACAGGGAACACCGGGGAGCTGTTTTTT | CASRAGTGNTGELFF
TRBJ2-7 | TRBV12-5 | NA | TRBD1 | TGTGCTAGCGAGGACAGGAAACTCGGAGAGCAGTACTTC | CASEDRKLGEQYF
TRBJ2-3 | TRBV29-1 | NA | NA | TGCAGCGTTGAGTTAGCGGTTAGCACAGATACGCAGTATTTT | CSVELAVSTDTQYF
TRBJ1-1 | TRBV9 | NA | TRBD1 | TGTGCCAGCAGCGTAGCGGACAGGAAGAACACTGAAGCTTTCTTT | CASSVADRKNTEAFF
TRBJ1-1 | TRBV6-4 | once | NA | TGTGCCAGCAGTCGTGAACTTTTCGCTGAAGCTTTCTTT | CASSRELFAEAFF
TRBJ2-2 | TRBV2 | NA | NA | TGTGCCAGCAGTGAAGCGGTATCGGGGAACACCGGGGAGCTGTTTTTT | CASSEAVSGNTGELFF
TRBJ2-7 | TRBV27 | NA | NA | TGTGCCAGCAGTACCCGAATCTCTTTACCCGACAGGTTCCCCTACGAGCAGTACTTC | CASSTRISLPDRFPYEQYF
TRBJ1-3 | TRBV7-9 | few | NA | TGTTCCAGCAGCCGTCAACAGGGAGTCTCTGGAAACACCATATATTTT | CSSSRQQGVSGNTIYF
TRBJ1-2 | TRBV10-1 | NA | NA | TGCGCCAGCATTAGTCCCGCGGGCTACACCTTC | CASISPAGYTF
TRBJ2-7 | TRBV7-2 | NA | TRBD2 | TGTGCCAGCAGCTTAGGCCGGGGGGCCTACGAGCAGTACTTC | CASSLGRGAYEQYF
TRBJ1-1 | TRBV2 | NA | NA | TGTGCCAGCCTCAGGGAAGAAGCGACTGAAGCTTTCTTT | CASLREEATEAFF
TRBJ2-7 | TRBV6-6 | NA | NA | TGTGCCAGCAGTTACTCTAACGGGGGCTCCTACGAGCAGTACTTC | CASSYSNGGSYEQYF
TRBJ2-7 | TRBV30 | NA | NA | TGTGCCTGGACAGTCGGGATTTCCTACGAGCAGTACTTC | CAWTVGISYEQYF
TRBJ2-7 | TRBV7-2 | few | TRBD1 | TGTGCCAGCAGGCCGACAGGGGAACCCTACGAGCAGTACTTC | CASRPTGEPYEQYF
TRBJ1-4 | TRBV6-5 | few | NA | TGTGCCAGCAGTCCCCACGCAGGGACTCAGGAACTGTTTTTT | CASSPHAGTQELFF
TRBJ2-3 | TRBV27 | NA | TRBD1 | TGTGCCAGCCAGGACAGGGGGTCAGATACGCAGTATTTT | CASQDRGSDTQYF
TRBJ2-7 | TRBV4-1 | NA | NA | TGCGCCAGCAGCCAAGATAACGAGGCCAGCTCCTACGAGCAGTACTTC | CASSQDNEASSYEQYF
TRBJ2-3 | TRBV5-4 | NA | TRBD2 | TGTGCCAGCAGCTTGGGACTCGGGAGCGGGAGGGCCAAAGATACGCAGTATTTT | CASSLGLGSGRAKDTQYF
TRBJ2-7 | TRBV4-2 | NA | TRBD2 | TGTGCCAGCAGTCTCAGCGGGAGTATCTACGAGCAGTACTTC | CASSLSGSIYEQYF
TRBJ1-2 | TRBV29-1 | few | NA | TGCAGCGTTGAAGGGGGGGAAGTGGGGGCTAACTATGGCTACACCTTC | CSVEGGEVGANYGYTF
TRBJ2-7 | TRBV5-1 | NA | TRBD1 | TGCGCCAGCCGACAGGGGTCCTCCTACGAGCAGTACTTC | CASRQGSSYEQYF
TRBJ2-5 | TRBV20-1 | NA | NA | TGCAGTGCCGGGATTCGCGAGACCCAGTACTTC | CSAGIRETQYF
TRBJ2-5 | TRBV30 | NA | NA | TGTGCCTGGAGTAGAGGCGGGACGTACCAAGAGACCCAGTACTTC | CAWSRGGTYQETQYF
TRBJ2-1 | TRBV29-1 | few | NA | TGCAGCGCCCGGATGGACTCTAGTAATGAGCAGTTCTTC | CSARMDSSNEQFF
TRBJ2-5 | TRBV2 | NA | TRBD2 | TGTGCCAGCAGTGGCCTAGCGGCCAGAGCGGAGTACTTC | CASSGLAARAEYF
TRBJ2-3 | TRBV28 | few | TRBD2 | TGTGCCAGCTCGCATAGCGGGAGGGCCGGAGATACGCAGTATTTT | CASSHSGRAGDTQYF
TRBJ1-2 | TRBV6-6 | few | TRBD1 | TGTGCCAGCAGTTTGACAGGGACTCCCTATGGCTACACCTTC | CASSLTGTPYGYTF
TRBJ2-2 | TRBV10-3 | NA | NA | TGTGCCATCATGGGGGCGACGAACACCGGGGAGCTGTTTTTT | CAIMGATNTGELFF